Only a few counts were recorded for the clone carrying this T cell receptor beta chain. This sample was taken from a study of blood T cell repertoires in COVID-19. Study details: COVID-19 samples, acute and convalescent, were from the United States, Italy and Spain.

In the original analysis: Estimated nucleated cell counts came from reference gene primer amplification. Some clones are missing from TCRdb's copy, which holds only in-frame ones; the method was immunoSEQ multiplex PCR. D and trimming were read from the DNA, whereas the V and J calls and clone size are those reported in that table. The top ten clones hold about 6% of a sample with 90,000 to 120,000 clones, approximately 86% of them seen once. CDR3 length: 14 residues. Trimming shortened V by 4 bases and J by 4 bases, and 13 bases separated the two germline ends. Germline lookup yields CDR1 SGHAT and CDR2 FQNNGV.

This receptor was obtained from a woman in her sixties with acute or convalescent COVID-19. The chain combines TRBV11-2 with TRBJ1-2; unclear D gene. Sequencing input: peripheral blood. The CDR3 is CASSSEGTVYGYTF. CDR3 sequence (DNA): TGTGCCAGCAGCTCTGAGGGAACGGTCTATGGCTACACCTTC.